This T cell receptor (beta chain) was sequenced during a study of blood T cell repertoires in COVID-19. CDR1 and CDR2 (germline): MNHEY, SVGAGI. The CDR3 contains 15 residues. V was clipped by 7 bases and J by 2 bases; unmatched bases: 7. Sequencing used immunoSEQ multiplex PCR; TCRdb keeps in-frame clones, though not all of them. Of about 78,000 clones in the sample, roughly 91% were seen once. The specimen was peripheral blood. V gene TRBV6-5 combines with J gene TRBJ2-7; TRBD2 matches at 11 bases. This receptor was identified in a woman between 45 and 65 years old in a cohort sampled during active COVID-19. This CDR3 is CASNPTSGNPYEQYF. The CDR3 coding sequence is TGTGCCAGCAACCCGACTAGCGGGAACCCCTACGAGCAGTACTTC.